This T cell receptor (beta chain) was identified during a study of cytomegalovirus exposure and HLA in healthy donors. The PCR had 60 Vbeta and 13 Jbeta primers. Clones were read by immunoSEQ multiplex PCR, and TCRdb kept only the in-frame ones, dropping some. The repertoire holds roughly 60,000 clones, 75% to 85% seen once, with 4.3% in the top ten. The V gene's germline CDR1 is MGHRA and CDR2 YSYEKL. The CDR3 has 15 amino acids. The V and J ends lost 3 bases and 8 bases respectively, with 16 bases between them. This sequence joins TRBV4-1 and TRBJ2-2; possibly TRBD2 for D (5 bases). Input material: PBMCs. The source is a man under 40 in good health and CMV-seronegative. CDR3 in amino acids: CASSHGGGLSGELFF. In DNA form, the CDR3 reads TGCGCCAGCAGCCACGGAGGCGGGCTAAGTGGGGAGCTGTTTTTT.